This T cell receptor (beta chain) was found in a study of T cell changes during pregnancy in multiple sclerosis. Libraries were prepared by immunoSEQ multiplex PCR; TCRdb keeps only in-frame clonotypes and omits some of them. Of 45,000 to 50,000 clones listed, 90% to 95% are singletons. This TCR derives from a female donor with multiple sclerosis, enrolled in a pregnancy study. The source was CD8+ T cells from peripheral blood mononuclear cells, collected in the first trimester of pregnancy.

The DNA for the CDR3 is TGTGCCAGCAGCGCCTCTGGCGGGGGGATTAATGAGCAGTTCTTC. It translates to CASSASGGGINEQFF. The J gene is TRBJ2-1, the V gene TRBV2; TRBD2 matches 8 bases. Germline CDR1 reads SNHLY; CDR2 reads FYNNEI. V lost 6 bases and J lost 7; bases outside the gene matches: 11. This CDR3 is 15 amino acids long.